This T cell receptor beta chain was identified during a study of OX40 agonist ivuxolimab in advanced cancers. Overall study: The patients received agonistic anti-OX40 (CD134) antibody ivuxolimab.

Drawing of blood for sampling happened at baseline, at cycle 4 day 1, and at cycle 7 day 1. TCRdb's table, derived via immunoSEQ multiplex PCR, lists solely in-frame clones and lacks some. The data contain some 66,000 clones, roughly 80% of them singletons. Study outcomes and limitations: Expanded clones belonging to CD8+ T cells outnumbered, on average, those of CD4+. The 0.1-3.0 mg/kg partial responders had among the lowest clonal expansion.

The V gene's germline CDR1 is MNHNS and CDR2 SASEGT. V lost 0 bases, J lost 6 bases, and 11 bases lay in between. The CDR3 covers 15 residues. With respect to this clone: Its antigen is unknown.

The input for sequencing was CD4+ or CD8+ T cells sorted from blood, taken in a trial of the OX40 agonist ivuxolimab. The TCR sequence derives from an adult with an advanced solid tumor such as melanoma, head and neck, liver or kidney cancer. The rearrangement uses TRBV6-1 and TRBJ1-4, with D perhaps matching TRBD1 (5 bases). This chain's CDR3 is CASSEARDLDEKLFF. The DNA for the CDR3 is TGTGCCAGCAGTGAAGCCCGGGACCTCGATGAAAAACTGTTTTTT.